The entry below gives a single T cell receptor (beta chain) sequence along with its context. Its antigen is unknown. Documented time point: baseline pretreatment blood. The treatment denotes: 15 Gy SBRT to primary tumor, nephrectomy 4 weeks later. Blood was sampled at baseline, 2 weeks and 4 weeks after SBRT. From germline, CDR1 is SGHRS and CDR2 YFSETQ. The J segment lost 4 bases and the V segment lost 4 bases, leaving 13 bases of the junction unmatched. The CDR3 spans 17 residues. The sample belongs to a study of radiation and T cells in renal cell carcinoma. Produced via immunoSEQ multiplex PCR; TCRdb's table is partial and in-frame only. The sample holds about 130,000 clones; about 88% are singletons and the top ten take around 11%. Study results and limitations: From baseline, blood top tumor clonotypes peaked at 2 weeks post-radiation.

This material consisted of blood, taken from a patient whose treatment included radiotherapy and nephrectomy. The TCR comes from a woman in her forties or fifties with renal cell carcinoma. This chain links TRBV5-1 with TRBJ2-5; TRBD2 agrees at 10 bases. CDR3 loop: CASSPSWASGRGETQYF. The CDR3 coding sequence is TGCGCCAGCAGCCCATCTTGGGCTAGCGGGAGAGGAGAGACCCAGTACTTC.